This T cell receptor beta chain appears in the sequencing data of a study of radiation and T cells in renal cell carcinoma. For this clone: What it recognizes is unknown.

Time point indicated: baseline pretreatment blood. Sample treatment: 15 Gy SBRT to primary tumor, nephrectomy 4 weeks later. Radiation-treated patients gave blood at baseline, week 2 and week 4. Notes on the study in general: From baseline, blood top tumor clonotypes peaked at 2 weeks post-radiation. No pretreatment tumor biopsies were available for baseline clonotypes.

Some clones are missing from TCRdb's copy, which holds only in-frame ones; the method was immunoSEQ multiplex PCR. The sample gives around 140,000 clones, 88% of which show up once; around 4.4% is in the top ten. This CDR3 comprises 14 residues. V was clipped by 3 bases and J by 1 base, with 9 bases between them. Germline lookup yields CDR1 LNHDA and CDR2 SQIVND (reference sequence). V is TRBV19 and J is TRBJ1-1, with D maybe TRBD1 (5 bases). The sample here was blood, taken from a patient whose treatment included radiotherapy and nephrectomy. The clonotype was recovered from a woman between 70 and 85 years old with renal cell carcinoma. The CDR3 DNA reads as TGTGCCAGTAGTATGACGGGGGGGAACACTGAAGCTTTCTTT. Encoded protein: CASSMTGGNTEAFF.